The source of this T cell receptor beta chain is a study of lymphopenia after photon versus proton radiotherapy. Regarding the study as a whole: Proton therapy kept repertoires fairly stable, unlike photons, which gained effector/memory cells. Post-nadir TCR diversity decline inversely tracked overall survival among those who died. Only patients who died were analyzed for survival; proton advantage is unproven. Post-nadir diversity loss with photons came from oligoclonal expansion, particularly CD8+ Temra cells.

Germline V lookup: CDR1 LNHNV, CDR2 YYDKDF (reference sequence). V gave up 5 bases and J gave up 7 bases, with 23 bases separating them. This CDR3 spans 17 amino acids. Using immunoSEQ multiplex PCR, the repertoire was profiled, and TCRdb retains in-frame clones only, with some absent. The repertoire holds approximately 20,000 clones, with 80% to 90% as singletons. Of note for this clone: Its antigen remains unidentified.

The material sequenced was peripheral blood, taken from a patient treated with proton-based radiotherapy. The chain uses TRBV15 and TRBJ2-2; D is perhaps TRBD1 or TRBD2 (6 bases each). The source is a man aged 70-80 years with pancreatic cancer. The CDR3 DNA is TGTGCCACCAGCGCCCTAGCGTCATGGGGGGCCGGCGGGGAGCTGTTTTTT. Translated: CATSALASWGAGGELFF.